The 28 T cell receptor beta chains below were found in one sample sequenced in a study of cytomegalovirus exposure and HLA in healthy donors. Generated by immunoSEQ multiplex PCR, the TCRdb table keeps only in-frame clones and is missing some. The table has some 190,000 clones, around 86% seen once. The sequenced material came from PBMCs. The source of these receptors is a man younger than 45 in good health and CMV-seropositive.

The chain links TRBV5-1 to TRBJ1-4, with D perhaps matching TRBD1 (5 bases). Trimming pared 5 bases from V and 5 bases from J, leaving 16 bases between. Germline values: CDR1 SGHRS, CDR2 YFSETQ. CDR3 length: 15 amino acids. The CDR3 DNA reads TGCGCCAGCAGAGTTCGGGACGGATTCAATGAAAAACTGTTTTTT. Protein sequence: CASRVRDGFNEKLFF.

This chain links TRBV6-1 with TRBJ1-4, with unresolved D. V lost 6 bases and J 8 bases, leaving 16 bases between the germline ends. In germline, CDR1 is MNHNS, CDR2 SASEGT. The CDR3 totals 14 residues. The CDR3, as DNA: TGTGCCAGCAGAGTTCTAGGCACGGGGGAAAAACTGTTTTTT. Translating gives CASRVLGTGEKLFF.

Here the CDR3 DNA reads TGTGCCAGCAGCCAGACAGGACCCAACACTGAAGCTTTCTTT. It is translated as CASSQTGPNTEAFF. The chain recombines TRBV6-5 with TRBJ1-1; D may be TRBD1 (6 bases). The germline gives CDR1 MNHEY, CDR2 SVGAGI. The CDR3 sequence is 14 residues long. The V and J ends lost 6 bases and 2 bases respectively, with 13 bases between them.

V gene TRBV6-6 combines with J gene TRBJ1-4; 9 bases match TRBD1. Germline loops: CDR1 MNHNY, CDR2 SVGAGI (reference sequence). V lost 6 bases, J lost 8 bases, and 10 bases stayed unmatched. The length of the CDR3 is 15 residues. The CDR3, as DNA: TGTGCCAGCAGGACCTTTTGGACAGGGGACGAAAAACTGTTTTTT. It yields the protein CASRTFWTGDEKLFF.

The chain has TRBV4-3 and TRBJ2-2; 13 bases fit TRBD2. The CDR3 runs 17 residues. V was pared by 0 bases and J by 13 bases, with 11 bases of the junction left unmatched. The germline CDR1 and CDR2 sequences are LGHNA and YSLEER. CDR3 sequence: CASSQDVGLAGAAGLFF. CDR3 coding DNA: TGCGCCAGCAGCCAAGATGTTGGACTAGCGGGGGCGGCGGGGCTGTTTTTT.

This chain joins TRBV6-1 and TRBJ1-4; 9 nucleotides line up with TRBD1. The CDR3 has 15 residues. Trimming at V came to 1 base and at J to 6 bases, leaving 3 bases not matched to a gene. CDR1 and CDR2 from the germline V gene are MNHNS and SASEGT. CDR3 sequence: CASSEGGQGYEKLFF. CDR3 nucleotide sequence: TGTGCCAGCAGTGAAGGGGGACAGGGTTATGAAAAACTGTTTTTT.

J is TRBJ2-3 and V is TRBV6-5, with TRBD2 as a possible D gene (5 bases). Trimming left V 7 bases short and J 0 bases short, with 14 bases between. The CDR3 spans 15 residues. Germline CDR1 MNHEY, CDR2 SVGAGI. CDR3 residues: CASNYRRGSTDTQYF. CDR3 in DNA: TGTGCCAGCAACTACCGTCGAGGGAGCACAGATACGCAGTATTTT.

V is TRBV19 and J is TRBJ1-6; the D is unclear. The CDR3 runs 14 residues. CDR1 LNHDA and CDR2 SQIVND come from the germline V gene (reference sequence). V was cut by 10 bases and J by 11 bases, with 21 bases left in between. CDR3 nucleotide sequence: TGTGCCACAACGGGAATGGACGGCTCCACACCCCTCCACTTT. Protein: CATTGMDGSTPLHF. Supplemented by reference TRBV19 and TRBJ1-6, the full variable domain reads DGGITQSPKYLFRKEGQNVTLSCEQNLNHDAMYWYRQDPGQGLRLIYYSQIVNDFQKGDIAEGYSVSREKKESFPLTVTSAQKNPTAFYLCATTGMDGSTPLHFGNGTRLTVT.

The chain joins TRBV4-3 to TRBJ1-3; D gene ambiguous. The germline V and J ends were trimmed by 4 bases and 5 bases, with 15 bases remaining between them. The germline V gene has CDR1 LGHNA and CDR2 YSLEER. The CDR3 runs to 15 residues. In nucleotides, the CDR3 is TGCGCCAGCAGCCGGGGAAGGGATTTAAGAAACACCATATATTTT. Amino acids: CASSRGRDLRNTIYF.

V gene TRBV7-7 combines with J gene TRBJ2-5, with 8 bases lining up with TRBD1. Germline values: CDR1 SSHAT, CDR2 FNYEAQ (reference sequence). The CDR3 consists of 14 residues. After removal of 5 bases from V and 4 bases from J, the junction contained 6 bases not matched to a gene. This CDR3 reads CASSPDRGGETQYF. CDR3 coding DNA: TGTGCCAGCAGCCCCGACAGGGGAGGAGAGACCCAGTACTTC.

V gene TRBV23-1 combines with J gene TRBJ1-1, with unresolved D. TRBV23-1 is reported as an ORF; its role is uncertain. This CDR3 region has 14 residues. The ends were cut back, 0 bases at V and 8 bases at J, with 13 bases in the middle. The CDR3 DNA sequence: TGCGCCAGCAGTCAATCGCCCCGCGATACCGAAGCTTTCTTT. Translation gives CASSQSPRDTEAFF.

The V gene is TRBV11-2, the J gene TRBJ2-7, with D perhaps matching TRBD1 (6 bases). The CDR3 is 14 residues long. V shed 4 bases and J shed 8 bases, with 18 bases lying between them. CDR1 and CDR2 from the germline V gene are SGHAT and FQNNGV. The CDR3 region is CASSSHLTGSQQYF. The CDR3 coding sequence is TGTGCCAGCAGCTCCCACCTCACAGGGTCTCAGCAGTACTTC.

CDR3 sequence reads: CATSREDGNYGYTF. The DNA for the CDR3 is TGTGCCACCAGCAGAGAGGACGGAAACTATGGCTACACCTTC. The chain has TRBV15 and TRBJ1-2; D remains unclear. In germline, CDR1 is LNHNV, CDR2 YYDKDF (reference sequence). The CDR3 is 14 residues long. Trimming removed 0 bases from V and 2 bases from J, with 7 bases in between.

The V and J genes are TRBV5-1 and TRBJ1-2; maybe TRBD1 (5 bases). V shed 0 bases and J shed 8 bases, with 17 bases lying between them. The CDR3 length is 15 residues. Looked up from germline, CDR1 is SGHRS and CDR2 is YFSETQ. The CDR3 coding sequence is TGCGCCAGCAGCTTGGCGGGGGACGGGGCTATGGGCTACACCTTC. As protein: CASSLAGDGAMGYTF.

This clone has just a few counts. V gene TRBV11-1 combines with J gene TRBJ1-3; unclear D gene. The germline gives CDR1 SGHAT, CDR2 FQDESV (reference sequence). The CDR3 is 14 amino acids. V was cut by 2 bases and J by 4 bases, with 9 bases left in between. The CDR3 loop is CASSLRPQGNTIYF. CDR3 nucleotides: TGTGCCAGCAGCTTACGTCCGCAAGGAAACACCATATATTTT. The variable domain in full, completed from reference TRBV11-1 and TRBJ1-3, reads EAEVAQSPRYKITEKSQAVAFWCDPISGHATLYWYRQILGQGPELLVQFQDESVVDDSQLPKDRFSAERLKGVDSTLKIQPAELGDSAMYLCASSLRPQGNTIYFGEGSWLTVV.

This clone was found a few times. The chain is built from TRBV2 and TRBJ1-1, with 9 bases fitting TRBD1. The CDR3 is 13 amino acids. Germline V gene data show CDR1 as SNHLY and CDR2 as FYNNEI. The V gene end was trimmed by 6 bases and the J gene end by 4 bases; junction bases not matched to a gene: 3. The CDR3 is CASRGQGTTEAFF. The CDR3, as DNA: TGTGCCAGCAGAGGACAGGGGACCACTGAAGCTTTCTTT.

This clone was counted many times. The chain carries TRBV11-3 and TRBJ1-5; D is undetermined. V shed 1 base and J shed 5 bases, with 24 bases lying between them. Germline loops: CDR1 SGHNT, CDR2 YENEEA. The CDR3 runs to 19 residues. The CDR3 DNA follows: TGTGCCAGCAGCTTAGTAAGGGTTTTCCCGCGGACCAAAGATCAGCCCCAGCATTTT. This sequence encodes CASSLVRVFPRTKDQPQHF.

This sequence joins TRBV25-1 and TRBJ2-3; D not certain. V was clipped by 1 base and J by 4 bases, with 6 bases between them. The CDR3 has 13 residues. Germline loops: CDR1 MGHDK, CDR2 SYGVNS. CDR3 region: CASSESWADTQYF. CDR3 in DNA: TGTGCCAGCAGTGAATCGTGGGCAGATACGCAGTATTTT.

For the CDR3, the DNA is TGCGCCAGCAGCTTTGGCCAGGGTCCCGGGGAGCTGTTTTTT. Translating it yields CASSFGQGPGELFF. The gene calls are TRBV5-1 and TRBJ2-2; TRBD1 is a possible D gene (5 bases). Trimming shortened V by 2 bases and J by 6 bases, and 11 bases separated the two germline ends. Germline values: CDR1 SGHRS, CDR2 YFSETQ. The CDR3 sequence is 14 residues long.

The CDR3 region has the DNA TGTGCCAGCAGCGTTGGGGACACCATATATTTT. Translating gives CASSVGDTIYF. V gene TRBV11-3 combines with J gene TRBJ1-3; D not resolved. Germline V gene lookup returns CDR1 SGHNT and CDR2 YENEEA. V was shortened by 5 bases and J by 8 bases, with 7 bases between the two germline ends. The CDR3 extends over 11 amino acids.

The CDR3 loop reads CSVGTSGGVTGELFF. The CDR3 bases are TGCAGCGTAGGGACTAGCGGGGGGGTCACCGGGGAGCTGTTTTTT. The chain uses TRBV29-1 and TRBJ2-2; 16 bases map to TRBD2. CDR3 length equals 15 residues. CDR1 SQVTM and CDR2 ANQGSEA come from the germline V gene. After removal of 6 bases from V and 4 bases from J, the junction contained 2 bases not matched to a gene.

The V gene is TRBV5-1, the J gene TRBJ1-1; no clear D. Trimming cost V 4 bases and J 9 bases, with 13 bases left between them. CDR3 length equals 12 residues. Germline assignment: CDR1 SGHRS and CDR2 YFSETQ. The CDR3 reads CASSGTLEQAFF. For the CDR3, the DNA is TGCGCCAGCAGCGGCACCTTAGAGCAAGCTTTCTTT.

The V gene is TRBV27, the J gene TRBJ2-7; 8 bases agree with TRBD1. Per the germline V gene, CDR1 is MNHEY and CDR2 is SMNVEV (reference sequence). Trimming took 8 bases from V and 3 from J; bases not matched to a gene: 6. This CDR3 spans 13 amino acids. The CDR3 reads CASGRTGNYEQYF. In DNA form, the CDR3 reads TGTGCCAGCGGACGGACAGGGAACTACGAGCAGTACTTC.

The V and J genes are TRBV15 and TRBJ2-3, with D possibly being TRBD2 (5 bases). CDR1 is LNHNV and CDR2 is YYDKDF in the germline V gene (reference sequence). The CDR3 has 14 amino acids. V lost 0 bases, J lost 4 bases, and 8 bases lay in between. CDR3 loop: CATSRELAPDTQYF. The DNA for the CDR3 is TGTGCCACCAGCAGAGAGCTAGCCCCAGATACGCAGTATTTT.

This clone has just one count. The chain links TRBV27 to TRBJ2-7; D is perhaps TRBD1 (6 bases). This CDR3 is 15 amino acids long. V lost 6 bases and J lost 0, with 15 bases in between. Germline lookup yields CDR1 MNHEY and CDR2 SMNVEV (reference sequence). The CDR3 region is CASRKQGGGSYEQYF. CDR3 DNA sequence: TGTGCCAGCAGAAAACAGGGTGGAGGCTCCTACGAGCAGTACTTC.

The chain combines TRBV11-3 with TRBJ2-7, with TRBD1 matching 7 bases. V lost 6 bases and J lost 2; bases outside the gene matches: 4. The CDR3 length is 13 residues. Germline CDR1 and CDR2: SGHNT and YENEEA. This chain's CDR3 is CASRQGTAYEQYF. The DNA for the CDR3 is TGTGCCAGCAGACAGGGGACCGCCTACGAGCAGTACTTC.

J is TRBJ2-3 and V is TRBV7-2; 11 bases align to TRBD2. The CDR3 is 16 residues long. The V segment lost 4 bases and the J segment 6 bases; nucleotides outside the gene matches: 9. The germline V gene has CDR1 SGHTA and CDR2 FQGNSA. This chain's CDR3 is CASSSRTSGGTDTQYF. The CDR3 bases are TGTGCCAGCAGCTCTCGAACTAGCGGGGGAACGGATACGCAGTATTTT.

The chain has TRBV7-6 and TRBJ2-2; D possibly matches TRBD1 or TRBD2 (5 bases each). V shed 1 base and J shed 4 bases, with 13 bases lying between them. Germline CDR1 SGHVS, CDR2 FNYEAQ. The CDR3 is 16 residues long. The CDR3 bases are TGTGCCAGCAGCTTAGGTGGGGGAGCGCTCACCGGGGAGCTGTTTTTT. It translates to CASSLGGGALTGELFF.